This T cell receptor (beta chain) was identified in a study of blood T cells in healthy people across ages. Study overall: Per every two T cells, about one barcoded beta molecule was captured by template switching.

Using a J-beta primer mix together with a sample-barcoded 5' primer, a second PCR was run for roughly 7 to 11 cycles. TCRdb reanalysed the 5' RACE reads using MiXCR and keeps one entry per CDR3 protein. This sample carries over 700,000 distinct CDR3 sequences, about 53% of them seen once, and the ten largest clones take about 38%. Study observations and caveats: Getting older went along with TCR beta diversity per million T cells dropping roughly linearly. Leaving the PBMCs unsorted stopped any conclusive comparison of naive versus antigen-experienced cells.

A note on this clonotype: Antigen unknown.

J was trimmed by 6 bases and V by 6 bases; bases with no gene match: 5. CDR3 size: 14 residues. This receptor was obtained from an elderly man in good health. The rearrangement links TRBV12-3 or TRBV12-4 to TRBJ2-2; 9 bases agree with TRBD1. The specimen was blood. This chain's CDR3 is CASSWDRDSGELFF. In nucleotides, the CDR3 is TGTGCCAGCAGCTGGGACAGGGACTCCGGGGAGCTGTTTTTT.